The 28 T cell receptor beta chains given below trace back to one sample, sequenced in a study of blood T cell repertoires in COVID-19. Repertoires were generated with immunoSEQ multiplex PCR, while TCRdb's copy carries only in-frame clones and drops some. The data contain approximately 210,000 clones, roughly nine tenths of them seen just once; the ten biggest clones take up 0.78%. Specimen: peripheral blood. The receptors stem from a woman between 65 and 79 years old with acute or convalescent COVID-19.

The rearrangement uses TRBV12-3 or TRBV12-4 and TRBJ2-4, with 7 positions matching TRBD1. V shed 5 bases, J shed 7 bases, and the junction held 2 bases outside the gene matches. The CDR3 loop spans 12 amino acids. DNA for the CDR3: TGTGCCAGCAGTCCGACAGGGAACATTCAGTACTTC. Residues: CASSPTGNIQYF.

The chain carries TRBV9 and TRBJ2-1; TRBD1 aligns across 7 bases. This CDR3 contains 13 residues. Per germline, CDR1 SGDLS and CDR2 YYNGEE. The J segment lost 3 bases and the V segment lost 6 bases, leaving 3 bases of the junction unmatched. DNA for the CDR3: TGTGCCAGCACCCGGGACAGCTACAATGAGCAGTTCTTC. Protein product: CASTRDSYNEQFF. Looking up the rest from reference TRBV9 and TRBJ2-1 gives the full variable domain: DSGVTQTPKHLITATGQRVTLRCSPRSGDLSVYWYQQSLDQGLQFLIQYYNGEERAKGNILERFSAQQFPDLHSELNLSSLELGDSALYFCASTRDSYNEQFFGPGTRLTVL.

The CDR3 reads CATSRLKSSFRVSNQPQHF. The CDR3 coding sequence is TGTGCCACCAGCAGATTGAAGTCCTCCTTTCGCGTTAGCAATCAGCCCCAGCATTTT. The V and J genes are TRBV15 and TRBJ1-5, with D hard to call. Germline CDR1 is LNHNV and CDR2 is YYDKDF (reference sequence). The CDR3 extends over 19 amino acids. Trimming removed 2 bases at V and 0 bases at J, with 20 bases between.

CDR3 sequence: CASNLQGFTEAFF. The CDR3 DNA reads as TGTGCCAGCAATCTACAGGGTTTCACTGAAGCTTTCTTT. The V and J genes are TRBV2 and TRBJ1-1, with a weak D call TRBD1 (6 bases). The CDR3 loop spans 13 amino acids. From germline, CDR1 is SNHLY and CDR2 FYNNEI. Between the trimmed V and J ends, which lost 7 bases and 4 bases, there was a span of 13 bases.

The CDR3: CASSFQGEPSYEQYF. The CDR3 bases are TGCGCCAGCAGCTTCCAGGGGGAACCCTCCTACGAGCAGTACTTC. The J gene is TRBJ2-7, the V gene TRBV5-1; 7 bases map to TRBD1. V trimming: 2 bases; J trimming: 0 bases; junction bases outside the gene matches: 5. Germline V CDR1 and CDR2: SGHRS, YFSETQ. The CDR3 runs 15 residues.

The CDR3: CASRFTAPGFNYGYTF. DNA for the CDR3: TGTGCCAGCAGATTCACCGCCCCAGGATTTAACTATGGCTACACCTTC. This sequence joins TRBV11-2 and TRBJ1-2; D not resolved. Deletions cut 6 bases from V and 1 base from J, with 18 bases between. The CDR3 totals 16 residues. Germline CDR1 SGHAT, CDR2 FQNNGV.

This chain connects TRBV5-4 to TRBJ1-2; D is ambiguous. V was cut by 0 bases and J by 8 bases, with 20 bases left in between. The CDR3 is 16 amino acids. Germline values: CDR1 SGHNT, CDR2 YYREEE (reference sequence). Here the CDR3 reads CASSLGQPGVAGGYTF. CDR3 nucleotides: TGTGCCAGCAGCTTGGGACAACCCGGGGTAGCGGGAGGCTACACCTTC.

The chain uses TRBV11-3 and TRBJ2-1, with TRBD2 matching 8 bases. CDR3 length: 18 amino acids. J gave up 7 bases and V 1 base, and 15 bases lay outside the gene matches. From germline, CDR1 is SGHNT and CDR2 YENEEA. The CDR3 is CASSLGLEREFSSNEQFF. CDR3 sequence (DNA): TGTGCCAGCAGCTTAGGGTTAGAGCGGGAGTTTTCAAGTAATGAGCAGTTCTTC. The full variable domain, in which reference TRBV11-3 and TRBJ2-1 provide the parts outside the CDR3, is EAGVVQSPRYKIIEKKQPVAFWCNPISGHNTLYWYLQNLGQGPELLIRYENEEAVDDSQLPKDRFSAERLKGVDSTLKIQPAELGDSAVYLCASSLGLEREFSSNEQFFGPGTRLTVL.

CDR3 amino acids: CASRRQGTNEKLFF. For the CDR3, the DNA is TGTGCCAGCAGGCGACAGGGGACTAATGAAAAACTGTTTTTT. The chain couples TRBV27 to TRBJ1-4, with TRBD1 identical over 8 bases. The CDR3 contains 14 residues. V lost 6 bases and J lost 2; bases outside the gene matches: 2. CDR1 is MNHEY and CDR2 is SMNVEV in the germline V gene (reference sequence).

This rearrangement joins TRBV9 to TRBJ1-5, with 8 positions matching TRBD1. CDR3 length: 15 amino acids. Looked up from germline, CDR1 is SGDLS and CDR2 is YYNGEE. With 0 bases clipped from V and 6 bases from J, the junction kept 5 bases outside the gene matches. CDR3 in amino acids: CASSVGQGAGQPQHF. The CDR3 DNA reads TGTGCCAGCAGCGTAGGCCAGGGGGCAGGTCAGCCCCAGCATTTT. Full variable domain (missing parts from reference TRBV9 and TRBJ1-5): DSGVTQTPKHLITATGQRVTLRCSPRSGDLSVYWYQQSLDQGLQFLIQYYNGEERAKGNILERFSAQQFPDLHSELNLSSLELGDSALYFCASSVGQGAGQPQHFGDGTRLSIL.

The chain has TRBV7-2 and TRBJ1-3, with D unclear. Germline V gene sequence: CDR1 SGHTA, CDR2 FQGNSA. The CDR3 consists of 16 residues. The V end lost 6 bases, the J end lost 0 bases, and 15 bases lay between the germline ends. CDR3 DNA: TGTGCCAGCAGTCTTAGCACAAGCTTCTCTGGAAACACCATATATTTT. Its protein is CASSLSTSFSGNTIYF.

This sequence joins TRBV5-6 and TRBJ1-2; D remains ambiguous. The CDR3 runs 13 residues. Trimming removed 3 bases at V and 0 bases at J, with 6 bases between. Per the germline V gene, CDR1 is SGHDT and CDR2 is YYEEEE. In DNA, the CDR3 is TGTGCCAGCAGCTACAGAGCTAACTATGGCTACACCTTC. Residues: CASSYRANYGYTF.

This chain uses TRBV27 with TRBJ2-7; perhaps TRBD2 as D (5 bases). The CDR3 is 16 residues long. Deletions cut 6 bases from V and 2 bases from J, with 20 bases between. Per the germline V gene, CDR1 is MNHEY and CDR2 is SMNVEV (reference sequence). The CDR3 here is CASRPIPGLYPYEQYF. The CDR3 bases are TGTGCCAGCAGGCCCATCCCAGGACTTTACCCCTACGAGCAGTACTTC.

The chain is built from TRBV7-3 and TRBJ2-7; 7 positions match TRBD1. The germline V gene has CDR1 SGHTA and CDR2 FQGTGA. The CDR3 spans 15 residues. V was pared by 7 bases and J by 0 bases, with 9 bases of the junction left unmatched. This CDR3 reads CASNSDRRYSYEQYF. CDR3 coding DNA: TGTGCCAGCAACTCGGACAGGAGATACTCCTACGAGCAGTACTTC.

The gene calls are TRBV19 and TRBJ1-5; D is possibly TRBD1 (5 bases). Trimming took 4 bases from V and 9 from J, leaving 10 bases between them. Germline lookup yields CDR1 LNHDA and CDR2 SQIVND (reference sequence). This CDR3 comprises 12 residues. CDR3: CASSRTPLPQHF. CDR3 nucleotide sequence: TGTGCCAGTAGTAGGACACCCCTGCCCCAGCATTTT.

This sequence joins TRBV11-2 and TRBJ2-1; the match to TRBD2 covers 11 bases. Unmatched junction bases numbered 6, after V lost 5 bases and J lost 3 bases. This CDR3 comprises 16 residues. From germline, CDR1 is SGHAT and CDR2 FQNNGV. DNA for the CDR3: TGTGCCAGCAGCCGTACTAGCGGGGGAGACTACAATGAGCAGTTCTTC. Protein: CASSRTSGGDYNEQFF. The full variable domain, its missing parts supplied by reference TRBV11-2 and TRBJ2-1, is EAGVAQSPRYKIIEKRQSVAFWCNPISGHATLYWYQQILGQGPKLLIQFQNNGVVDDSQLPKDRFSAERLKGVDSTLKIQPAKLEDSAVYLCASSRTSGGDYNEQFFGPGTRLTVL.

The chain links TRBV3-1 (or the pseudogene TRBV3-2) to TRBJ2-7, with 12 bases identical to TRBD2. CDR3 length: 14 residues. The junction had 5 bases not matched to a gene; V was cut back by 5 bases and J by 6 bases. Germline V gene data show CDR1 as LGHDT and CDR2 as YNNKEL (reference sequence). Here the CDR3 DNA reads TGTGCCAGCAGCGAGACTAGCGGGAGTAGCGAGCAGTACTTC. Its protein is CASSETSGSSEQYF.

Written as DNA, the CDR3 is TGTGCCAGCAGCCAAGATCCACAGGGGGTGGCGAACACTGAAGCTTTCTTT. Amino acids: CASSQDPQGVANTEAFF. The chain links TRBV4-2 to TRBJ1-1; TRBD1 aligns across 8 bases. In germline, CDR1 is LGHNA, CDR2 YNFKEQ. The CDR3 extends over 17 amino acids. J was trimmed by 1 base and V by 0 bases; bases with no gene match: 7.

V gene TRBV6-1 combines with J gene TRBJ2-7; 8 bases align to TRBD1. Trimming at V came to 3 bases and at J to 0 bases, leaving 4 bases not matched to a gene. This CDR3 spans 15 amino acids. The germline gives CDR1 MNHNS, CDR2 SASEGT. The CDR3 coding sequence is TGTGCCAGCAGTGAGGGGACAGGAAGCTCCTACGAGCAGTACTTC. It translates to CASSEGTGSSYEQYF.

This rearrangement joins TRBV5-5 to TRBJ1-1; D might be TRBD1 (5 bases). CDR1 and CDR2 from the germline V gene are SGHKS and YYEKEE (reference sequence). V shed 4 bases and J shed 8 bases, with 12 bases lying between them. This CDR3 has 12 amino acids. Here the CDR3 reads CASSRDLAEAFF. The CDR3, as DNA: TGTGCCAGCAGCAGGGACTTGGCCGAAGCTTTCTTT.

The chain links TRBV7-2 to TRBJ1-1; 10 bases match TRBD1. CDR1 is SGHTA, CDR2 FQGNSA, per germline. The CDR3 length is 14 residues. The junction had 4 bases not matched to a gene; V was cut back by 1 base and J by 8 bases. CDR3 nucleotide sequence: TGTGCCAGCAGCTTAGAGGGGGGACAGGGGGAAGCTTTCTTT. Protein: CASSLEGGQGEAFF.

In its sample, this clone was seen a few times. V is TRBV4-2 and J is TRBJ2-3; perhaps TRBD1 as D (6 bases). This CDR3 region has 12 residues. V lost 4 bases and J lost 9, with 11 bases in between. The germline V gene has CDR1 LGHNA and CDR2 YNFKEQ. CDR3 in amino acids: CASSPTGTTQYF. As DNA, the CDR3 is TGTGCCAGCAGCCCTACAGGGACAACGCAGTATTTT.

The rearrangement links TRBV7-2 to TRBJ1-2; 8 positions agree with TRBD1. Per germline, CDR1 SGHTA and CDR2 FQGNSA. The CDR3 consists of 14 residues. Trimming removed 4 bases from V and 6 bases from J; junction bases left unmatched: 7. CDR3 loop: CASSSTGGWDGYTF. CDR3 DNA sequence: TGTGCCAGCAGCTCTACAGGGGGTTGGGATGGCTACACCTTC.

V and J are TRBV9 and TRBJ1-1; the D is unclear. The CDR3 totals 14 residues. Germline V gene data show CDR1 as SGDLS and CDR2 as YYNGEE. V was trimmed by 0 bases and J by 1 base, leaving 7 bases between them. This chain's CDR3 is CASSVVAQNTEAFF. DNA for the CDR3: TGTGCCAGCAGCGTAGTAGCTCAGAACACTGAAGCTTTCTTT. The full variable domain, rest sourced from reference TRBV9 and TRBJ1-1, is DSGVTQTPKHLITATGQRVTLRCSPRSGDLSVYWYQQSLDQGLQFLIQYYNGEERAKGNILERFSAQQFPDLHSELNLSSLELGDSALYFCASSVVAQNTEAFFGQGTRLTVV.

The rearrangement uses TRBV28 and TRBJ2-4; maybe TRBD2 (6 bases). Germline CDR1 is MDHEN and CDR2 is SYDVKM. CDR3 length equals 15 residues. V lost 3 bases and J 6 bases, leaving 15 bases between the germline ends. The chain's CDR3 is CASSFQGGLGNIQYF. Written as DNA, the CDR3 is TGTGCCAGCAGTTTCCAGGGAGGACTCGGAAACATTCAGTACTTC.

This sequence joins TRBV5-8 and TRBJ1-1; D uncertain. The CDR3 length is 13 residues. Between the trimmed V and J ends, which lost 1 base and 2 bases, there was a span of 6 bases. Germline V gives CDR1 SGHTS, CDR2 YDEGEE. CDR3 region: CASSLQYNTEAFF. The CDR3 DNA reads TGTGCCAGCAGCTTGCAGTACAACACTGAAGCTTTCTTT.

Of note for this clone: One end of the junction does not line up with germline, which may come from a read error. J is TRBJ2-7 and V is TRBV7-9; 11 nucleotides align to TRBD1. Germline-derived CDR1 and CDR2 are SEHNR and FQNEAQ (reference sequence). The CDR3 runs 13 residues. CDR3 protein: CASSWGQGDASDF. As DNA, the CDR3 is TGTGCCAGCAGCTGGGGACAGGGGGATGCTTCGGACTTC. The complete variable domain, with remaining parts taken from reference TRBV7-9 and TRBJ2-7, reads DTGVSQNPRHKITKRGQNVTFRCDPISEHNRLYWYRQTLGQGPEFLTYFQNEAQLEKSRLLSDRFSAERPKGSFSTLEIQRTEQGDSAMYLCASSWGQGDASDFGPGTRLTVT.

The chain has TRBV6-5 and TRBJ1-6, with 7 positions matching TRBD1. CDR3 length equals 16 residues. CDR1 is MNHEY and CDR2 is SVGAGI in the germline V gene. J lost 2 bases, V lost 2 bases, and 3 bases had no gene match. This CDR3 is CASSYRDSPYNSPLHF. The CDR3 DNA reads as TGTGCCAGCAGTTACAGGGACAGCCCCTATAATTCACCCCTCCACTTT.